Below, 12 T cell receptor beta chains from the same sample are listed, as sequenced in a study of T cell changes during pregnancy in multiple sclerosis (dated by TCRdb to 2018 to 2020). Library method: the immunoSEQ multiplex PCR assay. Imported from immuneACCESS, the table was reduced by TCRdb to in-frame sequences with V and J called. These copies leave out some clones; in studies compared against another copy, an unresolved V gene accounts for under half, and the cause of the remainder is not known. This sample has about 69,000 clones in its table, and 85% to 95% of those were observed once. Together, the top ten hold 1.5% to 2.5% of the sample. The sequenced sample was peripheral blood, obtained in the third trimester of pregnancy. These receptors originate from a female donor in good health, enrolled as a control in a pregnancy study.

The chain employs TRBV6-1 and TRBJ1-3; 10 bases match TRBD1. The CDR3 is 15 residues long. CDR1 is MNHNS and CDR2 is SASEGT in the germline V gene. The V gene end was trimmed by 2 bases and the J gene end by 8 bases; junction bases not matched to a gene: 6. CDR3 DNA sequence: TGTGCCAGCAGTGAACCGGGACAGGGGTTGGACACCATATATTTT. Protein product: CASSEPGQGLDTIYF.

The chain recombines TRBV7-2 with TRBJ2-3, with 8 bases that match TRBD1. The V gene end was trimmed by 5 bases and the J gene end by 2 bases; junction bases not matched to a gene: 6. Germline lookup yields CDR1 SGHTA and CDR2 FQGNSA. The CDR3 has 15 residues. This CDR3 reads CASSKGTGDTDTQYF. The CDR3, as DNA: TGTGCCAGCAGCAAGGGGACAGGAGACACAGATACGCAGTATTTT.

The chain carries TRBV4-1 and TRBJ2-7, with 12 bases lining up with TRBD2. This CDR3 contains 15 residues. Germline V gene sequence: CDR1 MGHRA, CDR2 YSYEKL. Trimming at V came to 1 base and at J to 6 bases, leaving 4 bases not matched to a gene. The CDR3 spells CASSQGQTSGSEQYF. For the CDR3, the DNA is TGCGCCAGCAGCCAAGGACAGACTAGCGGGAGCGAGCAGTACTTC.

This chain joins TRBV9 and TRBJ2-5; 9 nucleotides agree with TRBD2. V was pared by 4 bases and J by 7 bases, with 2 bases of the junction left unmatched. Germline CDR1 SGDLS, CDR2 YYNGEE. The CDR3 length is 12 residues. CDR3: CASSKAGGTQYF. CDR3 DNA: TGTGCCAGCAGCAAAGCGGGAGGGACCCAGTACTTC.

This rearrangement joins TRBV28 to TRBJ1-5; D call uncertain. CDR1 and CDR2 (germline): MDHEN, SYDVKM. The V end was cut by 4 bases, the J end by 5 bases, with 3 bases between. This CDR3 contains 11 residues. The CDR3 DNA sequence: TGTGCCAGCAGTTCGGATCAGCCCCAGCATTTT. As protein: CASSSDQPQHF.

The chain has TRBV27 and TRBJ2-7; tentatively, D is TRBD1 (6 bases). The CDR3 contains 12 residues. V shed 5 bases and J shed 4 bases, with 9 bases lying between them. Germline CDR1 MNHEY, CDR2 SMNVEV (reference sequence). The CDR3 spells CASSPQGYEQYF. The CDR3 bases are TGTGCCAGCAGTCCACAGGGTTACGAGCAGTACTTC.

The chain links TRBV18 to TRBJ2-5; perhaps TRBD2 as D (6 bases). This CDR3 region has 13 residues. Germline-derived CDR1 and CDR2 are KGHSH and LQKENI. The V end was cut by 6 bases, the J end by 2 bases, with 10 bases between. CDR3 sequence: CASSREVQETQYF. CDR3 bases: TGTGCCAGCTCCAGGGAGGTTCAAGAGACCCAGTACTTC.

This chain links TRBV5-4 with TRBJ2-1; a weak D match, TRBD1 (6 bases). There are 14 residues in the CDR3. Germline CDR1 SGHNT, CDR2 YYREEE (reference sequence). Deletions cut 5 bases from V and 5 bases from J, with 14 bases between. The chain's CDR3 is CASSRGGVNNEQFF. The CDR3 DNA reads TGTGCCAGCAGTCGAGGGGGAGTAAACAATGAGCAGTTCTTC.

This sequence joins TRBV11-3 and TRBJ2-7; a weak D match, TRBD2 (6 bases). The CDR3 covers 14 residues. CDR1 and CDR2 (germline): SGHNT, YENEEA. With 0 bases removed from V and 5 bases from J, the gap between germline ends came to 11 bases. The CDR3 nucleotides are TGTGCCAGCAGCTTAGACGGGGACTGGGACGAGCAGTACTTC. As protein: CASSLDGDWDEQYF.

This chain joins TRBV30 and TRBJ2-1, with TRBD1 matching 8 bases. This CDR3 has 15 amino acids. Losses at the gene ends were 3 bases for V and 2 bases for J; bases not matched to a gene: 6. Germline V lookup: CDR1 GTSNPN, CDR2 SVGIG (reference sequence). CDR3 protein: CAWSVGTGPYNEQFF. CDR3 nucleotides: TGTGCCTGGAGCGTGGGGACAGGACCCTACAATGAGCAGTTCTTC.

The chain couples TRBV5-5 to TRBJ1-2; D possibly corresponds to TRBD1 (5 bases). Germline V lookup: CDR1 SGHKS, CDR2 YYEKEE (reference sequence). The CDR3 consists of 15 residues. V lost 0 bases and J 2 bases, leaving 11 bases between the germline ends. The CDR3 coding sequence is TGTGCCAGCAGCTTGGAGGGGCCGCGAAACTATGGCTACACCTTC. Translated, it gives CASSLEGPRNYGYTF.

This chain uses TRBV11-3 with TRBJ2-2, with TRBD2 matching 9 bases. This CDR3 is 16 amino acids long. Germline CDR1 and CDR2: SGHNT and YENEEA. With V trimmed by 5 bases and J by 6 bases, 10 bases remained unmatched. CDR3 sequence reads: CASSASLAGVAGELFF. CDR3 sequence (DNA): TGTGCCAGCAGCGCGAGCTTAGCGGGGGTGGCCGGGGAGCTGTTTTTT.